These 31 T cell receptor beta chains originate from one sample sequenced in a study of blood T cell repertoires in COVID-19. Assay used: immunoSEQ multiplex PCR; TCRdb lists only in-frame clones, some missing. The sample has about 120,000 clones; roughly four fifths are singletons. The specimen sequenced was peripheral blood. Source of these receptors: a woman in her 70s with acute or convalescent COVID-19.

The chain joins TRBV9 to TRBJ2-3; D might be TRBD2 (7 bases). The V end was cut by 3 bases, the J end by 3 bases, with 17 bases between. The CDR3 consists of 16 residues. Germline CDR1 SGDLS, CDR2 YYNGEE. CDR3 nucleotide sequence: TGTGCCAGCAGCGCGGACGGGGGGCAGACTACAGATACGCAGTATTTT. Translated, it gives CASSADGGQTTDTQYF. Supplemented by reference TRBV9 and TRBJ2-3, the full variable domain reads DSGVTQTPKHLITATGQRVTLRCSPRSGDLSVYWYQQSLDQGLQFLIQYYNGEERAKGNILERFSAQQFPDLHSELNLSSLELGDSALYFCASSADGGQTTDTQYFGPGTRLTVL.

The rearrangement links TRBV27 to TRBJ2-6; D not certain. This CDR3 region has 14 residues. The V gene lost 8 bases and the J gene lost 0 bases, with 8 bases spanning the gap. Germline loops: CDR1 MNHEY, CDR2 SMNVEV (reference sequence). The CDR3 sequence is CASGRLSGANVLTF. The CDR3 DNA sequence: TGTGCCAGCGGGCGTCTCTCTGGGGCCAACGTCCTGACTTTC.

The CDR3 sequence is CASSYQKTLNTEAFF. As DNA, the CDR3 is TGTGCCAGCAGTTACCAGAAAACACTGAACACTGAAGCTTTCTTT. This chain joins TRBV6-8 and TRBJ1-1; D remains unclear. With 2 bases removed from V and 0 bases from J, the gap between germline ends came to 10 bases. The CDR3 sequence is 15 residues long. Germline V gene data show CDR1 as MNHGY and CDR2 as SAAAGT.

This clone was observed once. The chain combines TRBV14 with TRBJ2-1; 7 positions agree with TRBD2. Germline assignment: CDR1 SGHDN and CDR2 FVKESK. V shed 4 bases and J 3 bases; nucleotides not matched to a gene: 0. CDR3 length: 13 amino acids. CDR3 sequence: CASSRDYYNEQFF. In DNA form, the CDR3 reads TGTGCCAGCAGCCGGGACTACTACAATGAGCAGTTCTTC.

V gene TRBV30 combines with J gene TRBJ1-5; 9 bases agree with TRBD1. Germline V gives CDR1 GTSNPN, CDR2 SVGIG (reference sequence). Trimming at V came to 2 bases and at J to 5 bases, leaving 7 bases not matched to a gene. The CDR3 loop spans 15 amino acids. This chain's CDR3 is CAWSPRTGAHQPQHF. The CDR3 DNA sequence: TGTGCCTGGAGTCCAAGGACAGGGGCCCATCAGCCCCAGCATTTT.

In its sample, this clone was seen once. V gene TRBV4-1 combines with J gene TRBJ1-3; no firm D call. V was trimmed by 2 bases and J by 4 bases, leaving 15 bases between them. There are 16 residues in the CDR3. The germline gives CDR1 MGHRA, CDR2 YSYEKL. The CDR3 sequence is CASSQFLAGSGNTIYF. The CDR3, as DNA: TGCGCCAGCAGCCAATTTTTAGCCGGTTCGGGAAACACCATATATTTT.

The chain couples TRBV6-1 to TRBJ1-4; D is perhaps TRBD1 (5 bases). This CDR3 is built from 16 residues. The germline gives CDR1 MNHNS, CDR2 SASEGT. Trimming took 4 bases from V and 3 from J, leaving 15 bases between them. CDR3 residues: CASSGYPGVANEKLFF. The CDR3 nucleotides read TGTGCCAGCAGTGGCTACCCGGGGGTGGCTAATGAAAAACTGTTTTTT.

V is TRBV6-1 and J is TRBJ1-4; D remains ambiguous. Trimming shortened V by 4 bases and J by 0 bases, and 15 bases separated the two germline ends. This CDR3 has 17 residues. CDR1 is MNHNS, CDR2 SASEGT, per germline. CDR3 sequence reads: CASSGGSLGTTNEKLFF. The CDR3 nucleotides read TGTGCCAGCAGTGGAGGGAGTCTGGGGACAACTAATGAAAAACTGTTTTTT.

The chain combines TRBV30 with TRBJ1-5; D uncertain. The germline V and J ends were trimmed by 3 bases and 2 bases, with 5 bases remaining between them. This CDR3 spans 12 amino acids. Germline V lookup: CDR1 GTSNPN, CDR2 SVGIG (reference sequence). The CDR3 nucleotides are TGTGCCTGGAGCCCCGGCAATCAGCCCCAGCATTTT. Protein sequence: CAWSPGNQPQHF.

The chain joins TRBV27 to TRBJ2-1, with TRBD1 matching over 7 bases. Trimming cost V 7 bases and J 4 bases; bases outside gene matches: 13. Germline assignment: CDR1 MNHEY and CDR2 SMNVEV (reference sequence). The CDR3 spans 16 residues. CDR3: CASTSATGASYNEQFF. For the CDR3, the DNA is TGTGCCAGCACCTCCGCTACAGGGGCATCGTACAATGAGCAGTTCTTC.

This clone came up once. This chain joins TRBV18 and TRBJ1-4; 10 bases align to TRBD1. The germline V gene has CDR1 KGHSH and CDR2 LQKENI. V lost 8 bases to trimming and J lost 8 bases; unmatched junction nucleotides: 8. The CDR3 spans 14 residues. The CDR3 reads CASHMGQGKEKLFF. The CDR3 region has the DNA TGTGCCAGCCACATGGGACAGGGGAAGGAAAAACTGTTTTTT. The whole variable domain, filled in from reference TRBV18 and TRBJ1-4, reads NAGVMQNPRHLVRRRGQEARLRCSPMKGHSHVYWYRQLPEEGLKFMVYLQKENIIDESGMPKERFSAEFPKEGPSILRIQQVVRGDSAAYFCASHMGQGKEKLFFGSGTQLSVL.

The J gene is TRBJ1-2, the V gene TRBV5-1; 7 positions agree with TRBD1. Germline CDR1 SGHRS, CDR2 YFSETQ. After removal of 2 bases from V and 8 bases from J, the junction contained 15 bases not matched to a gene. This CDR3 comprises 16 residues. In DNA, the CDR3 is TGCGCCAGCAGCTTCACCGCGACAGGGACGGGTTTAGGCTACACCTTC. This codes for CASSFTATGTGLGYTF.

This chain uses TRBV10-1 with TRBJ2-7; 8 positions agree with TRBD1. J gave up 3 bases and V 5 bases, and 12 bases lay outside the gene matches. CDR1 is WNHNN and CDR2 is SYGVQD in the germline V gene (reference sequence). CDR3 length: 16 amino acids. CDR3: CASSCLMGQDRYEQYV. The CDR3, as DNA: TGCGCCAGCAGTTGCCTAATGGGACAGGATCGCTACGAGCAGTACGTC.

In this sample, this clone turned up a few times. The CDR3 DNA reads TGCGCCAGCAAGGTGTACAGTAGACTATGTAGAGGCTACACCTTC. This codes for CASKVYSRLCRGYTF. The chain is built from TRBV23-1 and TRBJ1-2; unclear D gene. TRBV23-1 has ORF status, its function being uncertain. Deletions cut 7 bases from V and 8 bases from J, with 23 bases between. This CDR3 comprises 15 residues.

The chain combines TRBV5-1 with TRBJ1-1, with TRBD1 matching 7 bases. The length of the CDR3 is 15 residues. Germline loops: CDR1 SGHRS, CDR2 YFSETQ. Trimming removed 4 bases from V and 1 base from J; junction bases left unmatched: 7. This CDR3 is CASSRTGQPNTEAFF. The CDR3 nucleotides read TGCGCCAGCAGCAGGACGGGACAGCCGAACACTGAAGCTTTCTTT.

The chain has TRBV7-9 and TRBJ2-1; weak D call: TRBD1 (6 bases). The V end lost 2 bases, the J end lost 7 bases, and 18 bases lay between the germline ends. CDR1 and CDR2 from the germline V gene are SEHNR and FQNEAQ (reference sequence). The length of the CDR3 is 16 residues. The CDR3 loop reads CASSLQGLGTLNEQFF. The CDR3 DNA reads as TGTGCCAGCAGCTTACAGGGGTTGGGGACCCTTAATGAGCAGTTCTTC. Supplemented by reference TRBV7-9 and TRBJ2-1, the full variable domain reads DTGVSQNPRHKITKRGQNVTFRCDPISEHNRLYWYRQTLGQGPEFLTYFQNEAQLEKSRLLSDRFSAERPKGSFSTLEIQRTEQGDSAMYLCASSLQGLGTLNEQFFGPGTRLTVL.

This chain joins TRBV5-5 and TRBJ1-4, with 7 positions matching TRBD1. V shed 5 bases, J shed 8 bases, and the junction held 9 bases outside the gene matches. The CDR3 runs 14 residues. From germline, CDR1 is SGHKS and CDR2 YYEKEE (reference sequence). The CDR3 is CASSLDRVEEKLFF. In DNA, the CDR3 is TGTGCCAGCAGTCTCGACAGGGTGGAAGAAAAACTGTTTTTT.

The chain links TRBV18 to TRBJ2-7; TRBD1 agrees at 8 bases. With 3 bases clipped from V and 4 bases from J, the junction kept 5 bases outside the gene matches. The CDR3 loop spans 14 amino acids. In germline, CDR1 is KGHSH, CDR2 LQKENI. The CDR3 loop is CASSPTGDGYEQYF. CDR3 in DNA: TGTGCCAGCTCACCGACAGGGGATGGGTACGAGCAGTACTTC.

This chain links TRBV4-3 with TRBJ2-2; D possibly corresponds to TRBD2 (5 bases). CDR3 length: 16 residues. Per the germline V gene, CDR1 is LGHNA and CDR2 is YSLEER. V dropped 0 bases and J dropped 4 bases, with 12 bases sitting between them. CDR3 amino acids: CASSQEYSRGTGELFF. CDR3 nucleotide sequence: TGCGCCAGCAGCCAAGAGTACAGCCGGGGCACCGGGGAGCTGTTTTTT.

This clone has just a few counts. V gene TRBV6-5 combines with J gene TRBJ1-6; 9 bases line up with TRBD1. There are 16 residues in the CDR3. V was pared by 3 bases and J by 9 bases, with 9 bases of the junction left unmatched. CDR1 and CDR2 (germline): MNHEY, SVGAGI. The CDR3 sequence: CASSYKPGQGGSPLHF. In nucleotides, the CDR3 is TGTGCCAGCAGTTATAAACCGGGACAGGGAGGTTCACCCCTCCACTTT.

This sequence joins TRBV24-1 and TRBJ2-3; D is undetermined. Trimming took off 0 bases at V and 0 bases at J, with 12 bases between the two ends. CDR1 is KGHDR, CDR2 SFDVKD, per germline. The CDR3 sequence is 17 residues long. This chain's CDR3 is CATSDLRVGDSTDTQYF. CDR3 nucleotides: TGTGCCACCAGTGATTTGCGGGTCGGAGATAGCACAGATACGCAGTATTTT.

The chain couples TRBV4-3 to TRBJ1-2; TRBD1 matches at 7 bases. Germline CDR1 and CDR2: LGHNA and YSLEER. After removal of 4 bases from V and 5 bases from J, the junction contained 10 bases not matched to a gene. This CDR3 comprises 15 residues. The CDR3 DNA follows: TGCGCCAGCAGCCGTGTTGAAGGGGGCAGATATGGCTACACCTTC. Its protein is CASSRVEGGRYGYTF.

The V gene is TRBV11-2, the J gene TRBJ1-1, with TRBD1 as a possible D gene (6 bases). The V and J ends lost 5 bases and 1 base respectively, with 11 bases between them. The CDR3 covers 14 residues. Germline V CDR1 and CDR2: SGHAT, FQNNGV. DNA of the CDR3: TGTGCCAGCAGCCTTGGACAGTCGAACACTGAAGCTTTCTTT. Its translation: CASSLGQSNTEAFF.

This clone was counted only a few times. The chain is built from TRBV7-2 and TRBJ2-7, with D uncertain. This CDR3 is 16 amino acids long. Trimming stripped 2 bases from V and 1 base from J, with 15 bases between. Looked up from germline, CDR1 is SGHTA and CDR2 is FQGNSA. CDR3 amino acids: CASSLWNSIGSYEQYF. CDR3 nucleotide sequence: TGTGCCAGCAGCTTATGGAATAGCATCGGGTCCTACGAGCAGTACTTC.

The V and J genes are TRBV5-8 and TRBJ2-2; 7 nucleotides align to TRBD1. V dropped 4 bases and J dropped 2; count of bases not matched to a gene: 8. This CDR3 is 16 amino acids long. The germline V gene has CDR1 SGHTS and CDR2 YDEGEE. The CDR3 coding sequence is TGTGCCAGCAGCGGCGGAAGGGGGCGTAACACCGGGGAGCTGTTTTTT. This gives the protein CASSGGRGRNTGELFF.

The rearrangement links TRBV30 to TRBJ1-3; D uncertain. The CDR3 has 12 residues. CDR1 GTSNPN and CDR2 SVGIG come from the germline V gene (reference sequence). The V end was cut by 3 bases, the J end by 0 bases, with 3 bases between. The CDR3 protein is CAWRSSGNTIYF. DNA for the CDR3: TGTGCCTGGAGGAGCTCTGGAAACACCATATATTTT.

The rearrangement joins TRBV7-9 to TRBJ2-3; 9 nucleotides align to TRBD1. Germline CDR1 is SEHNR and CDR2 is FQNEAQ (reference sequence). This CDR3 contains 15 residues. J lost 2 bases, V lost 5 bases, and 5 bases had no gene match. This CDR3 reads CASSRGQGFTDTQYF. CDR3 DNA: TGTGCCAGCAGCCGGGGACAGGGATTCACAGATACGCAGTATTTT.

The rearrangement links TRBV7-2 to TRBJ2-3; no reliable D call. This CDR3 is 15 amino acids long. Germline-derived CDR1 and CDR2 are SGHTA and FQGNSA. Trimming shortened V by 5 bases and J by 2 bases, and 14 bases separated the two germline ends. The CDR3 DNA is TGTGCCAGCAGCCTGAGCTTAGTAGTCACAGATACGCAGTATTTT. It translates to CASSLSLVVTDTQYF.

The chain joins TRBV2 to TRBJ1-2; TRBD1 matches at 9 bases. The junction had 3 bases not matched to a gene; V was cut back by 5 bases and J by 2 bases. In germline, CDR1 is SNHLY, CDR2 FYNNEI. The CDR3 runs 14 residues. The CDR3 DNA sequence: TGTGCCAGCAGTTTAGACAGGGGGAACTATGGCTACACCTTC. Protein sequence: CASSLDRGNYGYTF.

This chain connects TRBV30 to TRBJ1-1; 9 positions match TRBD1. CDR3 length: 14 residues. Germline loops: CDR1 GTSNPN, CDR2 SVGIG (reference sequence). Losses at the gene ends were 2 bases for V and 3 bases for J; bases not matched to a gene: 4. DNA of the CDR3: TGTGCCTGGAGTAAACAGGGGGCATACACTGAAGCTTTCTTT. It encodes CAWSKQGAYTEAFF.

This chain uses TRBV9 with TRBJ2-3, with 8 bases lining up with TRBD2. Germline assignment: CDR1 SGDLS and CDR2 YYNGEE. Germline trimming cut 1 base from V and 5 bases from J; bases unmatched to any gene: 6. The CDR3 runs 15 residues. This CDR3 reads CASSVLGLERDTQYF. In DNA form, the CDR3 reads TGTGCCAGCAGCGTACTGGGACTAGAAAGAGATACGCAGTATTTT.